The 29 T cell receptor beta chains below all came from one sample that was sequenced in a study of blood T cell repertoires in COVID-19. Repertoires were generated with immunoSEQ multiplex PCR, while TCRdb's copy carries only in-frame clones and drops some. This table holds some 45,000 clones, under 90% found once. The sample comprised peripheral blood. These TCRs come from a man aged 60 to 75 with acute or convalescent COVID-19.

V gene TRBV19 combines with J gene TRBJ1-2; 10 nucleotides match TRBD1. This CDR3 has 17 amino acids. Germline CDR1 reads LNHDA; CDR2 reads SQIVND (reference sequence). V lost 0 bases to trimming and J lost 3 bases; unmatched junction nucleotides: 7. CDR3 protein: CASSIESWTGGDYGYTF. As DNA, the CDR3 is TGTGCCAGTAGTATAGAAAGCTGGACAGGGGGAGACTATGGCTACACCTTC.

V usage is TRBV19 and J usage is TRBJ1-2; D gene unclear. The CDR3 runs to 13 residues. The V end lost 3 bases, the J end lost 4 bases, and 9 bases lay between the germline ends. Germline V gene data show CDR1 as LNHDA and CDR2 as SQIVND (reference sequence). This CDR3 reads CASSINRVYGYTF. CDR3 DNA: TGTGCCAGTAGTATCAACAGAGTCTATGGCTACACCTTC.

The V gene is TRBV5-4, the J gene TRBJ1-1; D uncertain. The V gene's germline CDR1 is SGHNT and CDR2 YYREEE (reference sequence). The V end was cut by 1 base, the J end by 4 bases, with 17 bases between. The CDR3 totals 16 residues. CDR3 bases: TGTGCCAGCAGCTTGTTACCTAAGCGAGCGGGCACTGAAGCTTTCTTT. Protein product: CASSLLPKRAGTEAFF.

The chain uses TRBV28 and TRBJ1-5; no definite D call. CDR1 and CDR2 (germline): MDHEN, SYDVKM. V was shortened by 4 bases and J by 0 bases, with 10 bases between the two germline ends. The CDR3 spans 15 residues. CDR3 amino acids: CASSSRSYSNQPQHF. The DNA of the CDR3 is TGTGCCAGCAGTTCTAGAAGTTATAGCAATCAGCCCCAGCATTTT.

This rearrangement joins TRBV7-6 to TRBJ1-2; 7 bases align to TRBD1. Trimming at V came to 5 bases and at J to 8 bases, leaving 8 bases not matched to a gene. The CDR3 spans 13 residues. Germline V gene lookup returns CDR1 SGHVS and CDR2 FNYEAQ. DNA for the CDR3: TGTGCCAGCAGCGCGATGGACAGGAGCGGCTACACCTTC. Translating it yields CASSAMDRSGYTF.

This chain joins TRBV4-2 and TRBJ2-1; 14 positions match TRBD2. Germline V gives CDR1 LGHNA, CDR2 YNFKEQ. Trimming took 1 base from V and 7 from J; bases not matched to a gene: 3. The CDR3 has 16 amino acids. CDR3 region: CASSQVGLAGGNEQFF. The CDR3, as DNA: TGTGCCAGCAGCCAAGTCGGACTAGCGGGGGGTAATGAGCAGTTCTTC.

The rearrangement joins TRBV7-3 to TRBJ2-2, with TRBD2 identical over 9 bases. This CDR3 comprises 17 residues. CDR1 and CDR2 from the germline V gene are SGHTA and FQGTGA. After removal of 6 bases from V and 6 bases from J, the junction contained 14 bases not matched to a gene. CDR3 sequence reads: CASSPPVGSGGAGELFF. CDR3 in DNA: TGTGCCAGCAGTCCACCCGTGGGTAGCGGGGGTGCCGGGGAGCTGTTTTTT.

This sequence joins TRBV5-4 and TRBJ2-7, with D perhaps matching TRBD1 (5 bases). Trimming cost V 0 bases and J 6 bases, with 7 bases left between them. Germline CDR1 reads SGHNT; CDR2 reads YYREEE (reference sequence). The CDR3 covers 12 residues. The CDR3 is CASSLEGAEQYF. In nucleotides, the CDR3 is TGTGCCAGCAGCTTGGAAGGGGCCGAGCAGTACTTC.

The chain carries TRBV25-1 and TRBJ1-4; 8 nucleotides agree with TRBD1. V shed 3 bases and J 3 bases; nucleotides not matched to a gene: 12. Germline V gene lookup returns CDR1 MGHDK and CDR2 SYGVNS. The CDR3 is 18 residues long. The CDR3 sequence is CASSDPGQARPANEKLFF. CDR3 coding DNA: TGTGCCAGCAGTGACCCGGGACAGGCTAGACCGGCTAATGAAAAACTGTTTTTT.

The chain carries TRBV28 and TRBJ2-7, with D perhaps TRBD1 (5 bases). Trimming stripped 5 bases from V and 1 base from J, with 9 bases between. Germline CDR1 and CDR2: MDHEN and SYDVKM. CDR3 length: 13 residues. The CDR3 DNA is TGTGCCAGCAGTGCCGACAGTTCCTACGAGCAGTACTTC. Translated, it gives CASSADSSYEQYF.

The chain combines TRBV27 with TRBJ2-3, with 9 bases lining up with TRBD2. V lost 6 bases to trimming and J lost 1 base; unmatched junction nucleotides: 2. The V gene's germline CDR1 is MNHEY and CDR2 SMNVEV (reference sequence). CDR3 size: 14 residues. Here the CDR3 reads CASRLAGGTDTQYF. The CDR3 DNA follows: TGTGCCAGCAGGTTAGCGGGGGGCACAGATACGCAGTATTTT.

This clone was counted a few times. This chain links TRBV7-8 with TRBJ2-7, with 10 nucleotides matching TRBD1. This CDR3 has 15 amino acids. V gave up 4 bases and J gave up 1 base; unmatched junction bases: 4. From germline, CDR1 is SGHVS and CDR2 FQNEAQ. For the CDR3, the DNA is TGTGCCAGCAGCTCGGGGACAGGGGTTTCCTACGAGCAGTACTTC. It specifies CASSSGTGVSYEQYF.

V gene TRBV28 combines with J gene TRBJ1-1; weak D call: TRBD1 (5 bases). CDR3 length: 12 amino acids. Germline V gives CDR1 MDHEN, CDR2 SYDVKM. Trimming shortened V by 2 bases and J by 11 bases, and 12 bases separated the two germline ends. CDR3 in amino acids: CASSLVPGYAFF. The CDR3 DNA follows: TGTGCCAGCAGTTTAGTCCCAGGGTATGCTTTCTTT.

The V call is TRBV7-3, the J call TRBJ2-1; 10 positions agree with TRBD2. The CDR3 extends over 14 amino acids. CDR1 and CDR2 from the germline V gene are SGHTA and FQGTGA. Germline trimming cut 5 bases from V and 5 bases from J; bases unmatched to any gene: 3. The CDR3 sequence: CASSVSGGHNEQFF. The CDR3 coding sequence is TGTGCCAGCAGCGTTAGCGGGGGGCACAATGAGCAGTTCTTC.

The V and J genes are TRBV19 and TRBJ1-1; perhaps TRBD1 as D (5 bases). CDR1 and CDR2 from the germline V gene are LNHDA and SQIVND (reference sequence). Trimming shortened V by 0 bases and J by 11 bases, and 19 bases separated the two germline ends. This CDR3 contains 15 residues. The CDR3 spells CASSIDVGTGLGAFF. CDR3 coding DNA: TGTGCCAGTAGTATAGACGTAGGGACGGGACTAGGTGCTTTCTTT.

This clone was seen only a few times. The V gene is TRBV4-3, the J gene TRBJ2-1, with 12 bases fitting TRBD2. CDR1 and CDR2 from the germline V gene are LGHNA and YSLEER. With V trimmed by 2 bases and J by 3 bases, 2 bases remained unmatched. This CDR3 spans 16 amino acids. CDR3 nucleotides: TGCGCCAGCAGCCAAACTAGCGGGGGGAACTACAATGAGCAGTTCTTC. This translates into CASSQTSGGNYNEQFF.

The chain carries TRBV5-4 and TRBJ1-2; D remains ambiguous. V was clipped by 9 bases and J by 8 bases, with 17 bases between them. CDR1 and CDR2 from the germline V gene are SGHNT and YYREEE (reference sequence). The CDR3 length is 12 residues. CDR3 coding DNA: TGTGCCATCGCCAAAGGGCGGGAAGGCTACACCTTC. This translates into CAIAKGREGYTF.

V is TRBV9 and J is TRBJ1-2; TRBD1 matches at 8 bases. CDR1 SGDLS and CDR2 YYNGEE come from the germline V gene. This CDR3 is 15 amino acids long. The V gene end was trimmed by 0 bases and the J gene end by 4 bases; junction bases not matched to a gene: 5. CDR3 nucleotide sequence: TGTGCCAGCAGCGTAGTCATCGGACAGGGCTATGGCTACACCTTC. It codes for CASSVVIGQGYGYTF. Full variable domain (remainder filled in from reference TRBV9 and TRBJ1-2): DSGVTQTPKHLITATGQRVTLRCSPRSGDLSVYWYQQSLDQGLQFLIQYYNGEERAKGNILERFSAQQFPDLHSELNLSSLELGDSALYFCASSVVIGQGYGYTFGSGTRLTVV.

The rearrangement joins TRBV29-1 to TRBJ2-2; tentative D call: TRBD1 (5 bases). The CDR3 runs to 13 residues. Germline CDR1 and CDR2: SQVTM and ANQGSEA. V lost 8 bases to trimming and J lost 5 bases, with 15 bases between them. CDR3 in amino acids: CSFQGLRTGELFF. In nucleotides, the CDR3 is TGCAGCTTTCAGGGTCTTAGAACCGGGGAGCTGTTTTTT.

This clone was observed a handful of times. The chain combines TRBV11-2 with TRBJ1-2; a possible D gene is TRBD1 (5 bases). The CDR3 extends over 13 amino acids. Trimming pared 5 bases from V and 7 bases from J, leaving 14 bases between. Germline V gives CDR1 SGHAT, CDR2 FQNNGV. CDR3 DNA: TGTGCCAGCAGCACGGAGGGGAAAGGTGGCTACACCTTC. It specifies CASSTEGKGGYTF.

The chain employs TRBV3-1 (or the pseudogene TRBV3-2) and TRBJ2-7, with 9 bases that match TRBD2. The CDR3 length is 15 residues. Germline CDR1 and CDR2: LGHDT and YNNKEL (reference sequence). J lost 5 bases, V lost 5 bases, and 10 bases had no gene match. The CDR3 is CASSTRPSGADEQYF. The CDR3 nucleotides are TGTGCCAGCAGCACTCGGCCTAGCGGGGCTGACGAGCAGTACTTC.

The chain uses TRBV27 and TRBJ2-7; 8 bases align to TRBD1. J gave up 5 bases and V 5 bases, and 8 bases lay outside the gene matches. Per the germline V gene, CDR1 is MNHEY and CDR2 is SMNVEV (reference sequence). CDR3 length: 14 amino acids. CDR3 bases: TGTGCCAGCAGTCCGTGGACAGGGCTCCACGAGCAGTACTTC. Its translation: CASSPWTGLHEQYF.

J is TRBJ1-4 and V is TRBV11-2; 11 bases line up with TRBD1. V was pared by 3 bases and J by 8 bases, with 5 bases of the junction left unmatched. This CDR3 has 15 residues. CDR1 SGHAT and CDR2 FQNNGV come from the germline V gene. DNA for the CDR3: TGTGCCAGCAGCTTCCCCGGGACAGGGGGAGAAAAACTGTTTTTT. Protein product: CASSFPGTGGEKLFF. The whole variable domain, remainder taken from reference TRBV11-2 and TRBJ1-4, is EAGVAQSPRYKIIEKRQSVAFWCNPISGHATLYWYQQILGQGPKLLIQFQNNGVVDDSQLPKDRFSAERLKGVDSTLKIQPAKLEDSAVYLCASSFPGTGGEKLFFGSGTQLSVL.

The rearrangement joins TRBV19 to TRBJ1-2, with 8 bases aligning to TRBD1. Germline V gives CDR1 LNHDA, CDR2 SQIVND (reference sequence). The junction had 5 bases not matched to a gene; V was cut back by 11 bases and J by 3 bases. This CDR3 spans 12 amino acids. The CDR3 here is CAGRGLDYGYTF. DNA of the CDR3: TGTGCCGGCAGGGGGCTGGACTATGGCTACACCTTC.

The genes are TRBV7-2 and TRBJ2-2, with D uncertain. The V end was cut by 4 bases, the J end by 6 bases, with 12 bases between. Germline V gives CDR1 SGHTA, CDR2 FQGNSA. The CDR3 spans 14 residues. DNA for the CDR3: TGTGCCAGCAGCTCCGTTCGGTTCGCCGGGGAGCTGTTTTTT. Protein sequence: CASSSVRFAGELFF.

The V gene is TRBV5-5, the J gene TRBJ1-3; 8 bases match TRBD1. The CDR3 extends over 17 amino acids. V was pared by 4 bases and J by 2 bases, with 11 bases of the junction left unmatched. CDR1 is SGHKS and CDR2 is YYEKEE in the germline V gene (reference sequence). The CDR3 sequence is CASSPIRQGLTGNTIYF. In DNA form, the CDR3 reads TGTGCCAGCAGCCCGATAAGACAGGGGCTCACTGGAAACACCATATATTTT.

This clone turned up a few times. The rearrangement links TRBV2 to TRBJ1-1, with D maybe TRBD1 (5 bases). Trimming removed 2 bases from V and 5 bases from J, with 6 bases in between. The CDR3 is 12 amino acids. CDR1 and CDR2 (germline): SNHLY, FYNNEI. This chain's CDR3 is CASSETGTEAFF. The CDR3 DNA reads as TGTGCCAGCAGTGAAACAGGAACTGAAGCTTTCTTT.

The rearrangement joins TRBV10-2 to TRBJ2-1, with TRBD2 as a possible D gene (6 bases). In germline, CDR1 is WSHSY, CDR2 SAAADI. The CDR3 runs to 15 residues. V lost 3 bases to trimming and J lost 9 bases, with 18 bases between them. Here the CDR3 DNA reads TGCGCCAGCAGTGATGGGGACCCACATAGCGGTGAGCAGTTCTTC. Translated, it gives CASSDGDPHSGEQFF.

The chain joins TRBV24-1 to TRBJ2-5; 7 bases are a match to TRBD1. V shed 4 bases and J 2 bases; nucleotides not matched to a gene: 6. Looked up from germline, CDR1 is KGHDR and CDR2 is SFDVKD. This CDR3 region has 15 residues. Here the CDR3 reads CATSESRGPQETQYF. In DNA, the CDR3 is TGTGCCACCAGTGAAAGTAGGGGGCCGCAAGAGACCCAGTACTTC.